The T cell receptor (beta chain) under discussion was sequenced for a study of glioma-infiltrating T cells after dendritic cell vaccination (dated by TCRdb to the mid-2010s). Some background on the complete study: The cohort included 15 or so glioblastoma patients drawn from Phase I and II dendritic cell vaccination trials, of whom 9 were newly diagnosed and 6 had recurrent disease. Between about 2002 and 2012, the patients were given dendritic cell vaccination pulsed with autologous tumor lysate. The vaccine consisted of monocyte-derived dendritic cells cultured less than 9 days with IL-4 and GM-CSF, then pulsed overnight with autologous tumor lysate. Three intradermal dendritic cell vaccine injections were administered to patients at biweekly intervals in the arm below the axilla. Deep sequencing of TCR beta CDR3 regions was used to quantify tumor-infiltrating lymphocyte content and compare tumor and blood repertoires in dendritic cell-vaccinated glioblastoma patients. TCR sequencing metrics, including TIL content and tumor-blood repertoire overlap, were correlated with survival after dendritic cell vaccination.

The immunoSEQ assay amplified TCRB CDR3 regions from approximately 2 micrograms of genomic DNA, or from all available DNA when less than that amount was available. For multiplex PCR, 60 forward primers for TCR V beta segments and 13 reverse primers for J beta segments were used. Synthetic control templates were spiked into each sample at limiting dilution to estimate reads per starting template. Reads of 87 bp were generated by sequencing on the Illumina HiSeq System. As for the authors' bioinformatics: To remove PCR and sequencing errors, closely related sequences were merged with a nearest neighbor algorithm. TCR overlap was measured as the percentage of unique tumor TCR beta sequences also present in the same patient's peripheral blood. The clones in this table, taken by TCRdb from immuneACCESS, are in-frame only. Not every clone is retained; where verified, under half of the shortfall comes from an unresolved V gene, and the cause of the rest is unknown. D and trimming come from the DNA, and the V and J calls and clone size come from that table. This sample lists approximately 50,000 clones; about 85% were detected once. Jointly, the top ten make up roughly 8.5% of the sample.

The label giving this sample's time point can be read as: after dendritic cell vaccination, including at tumor progression/relapse. To be selected, patients needed enough residual fresh-frozen tumor tissue and more than two years of available survival data. An isocitrate dehydrogenase mutation was not carried by any of the glioblastoma patients, although molecular status was otherwise variable. PBMC were collected before vaccination, two weeks after the third vaccination, and at tumor progression if tumor progression occurred. The Qiagen DNeasy Blood extraction Kit was used to extract genomic DNA. Broader findings and caveats from the paper: After dendritic cell vaccination, a higher estimated pretreatment TIL content predicted longer time to progression and overall survival. The three-group TCR overlap response model was characterized as speculative, and prospective validation of the model was stated to be required. TCR clonality showed no direct relationship with survival, which suggests that a diverse polyclonal response may be important. The cohort was small and heterogeneous, only a few patients had full blood and tumor sets, and even fewer had initial-recurrent tumor pairs.

Looking up the germline V gene (reference sequence) yields CDR1 LNHDA and CDR2 SQIVND. The CDR3 measures 14 amino acids from cysteine to phenylalanine. Only the CDR3 portion is preserved as DNA: 42 bases, with reading frame beginning at the first base. V and J lose 5 bases and 5 bases, and a span of 15 bases separates them. In the case of this clone: There is no known antigen for this receptor. No per-base quality is available; no much larger clone lies one base away.

The sequencing used blood, collected after dendritic cell vaccination. The sequence is built from TRBV19 and TRBJ2-5; 6 matching bases give a weak D call of TRBD1. This receptor was identified in a human donor with glioblastoma. The nucleotide sequence reads TGTGCCAGTAGTGTCAGGGGTTTCGGGGAGACCCAGTACTTC. This is translated as CASSVRGFGETQYF. Joined to the reference TRBV19 and TRBJ2-5 proteins, this CDR3 gives the full variable domain: DGGITQSPKYLFRKEGQNVTLSCEQNLNHDAMYWYRQDPGQGLRLIYYSQIVNDFQKGDIAEGYSVSREKKESFPLTVTSAQKNPTAFYLCASSVRGFGETQYFGPGTRLLVL.